This T cell receptor (beta chain) was retrieved from a study of metastatic and nonmetastatic thyroid tumors. Across the study: It was across blood and tumor or nodule tissue from malignant and benign thyroid patients that repertoires were compared.

This clone was recorded a few times. Thyroid surgery was preceded by no treatment in any patient. Trimming shortened V by 8 bases and J by 5 bases, and 21 bases separated the two germline ends. There are 15 residues in the CDR3. Germline lookup yields CDR1 MNHNS and CDR2 SASEGT. TCRdb re-clonotyped the PCR reads through MiXCR. Altogether about 33,000 clones are present, 17% being singletons, with the ten largest covering more than 4%. The sequence derives from a female donor with papillary thyroid cancer or a benign thyroid nodule (not recorded which). Some clones in this sample may be carry-over from other donors' samples. Sequenced sample: blood. The chain couples TRBV6-1 to TRBJ1-2; a possible D gene is TRBD1 (6 bases). The CDR3 sequence: CASSDRTLRLYGYTF. The CDR3 DNA follows: TGTGCCAGCTCTGACAGGACCCTGCGGCTTTATGGCTACACCTTC.